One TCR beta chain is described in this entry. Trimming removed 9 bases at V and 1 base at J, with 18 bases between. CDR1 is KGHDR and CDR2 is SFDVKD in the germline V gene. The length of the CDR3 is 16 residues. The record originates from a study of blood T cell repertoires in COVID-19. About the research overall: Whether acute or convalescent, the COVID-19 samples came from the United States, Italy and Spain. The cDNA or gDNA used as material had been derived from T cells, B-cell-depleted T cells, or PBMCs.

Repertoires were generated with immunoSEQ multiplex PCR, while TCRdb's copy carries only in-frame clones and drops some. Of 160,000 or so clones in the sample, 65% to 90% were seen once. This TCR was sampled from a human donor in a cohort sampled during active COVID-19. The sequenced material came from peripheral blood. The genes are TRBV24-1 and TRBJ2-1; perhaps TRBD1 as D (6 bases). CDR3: CATQGRGPTSYNEQFF. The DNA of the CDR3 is TGTGCCACCCAGGGCAGGGGCCCGACGTCCTACAATGAGCAGTTCTTC.